These 9 T cell receptor beta chains were sequenced from one sample in a study of shared clonotypes between healthy human individuals. The table came from immunoSEQ multiplex PCR; TCRdb's copy has only in-frame clones and leaves some out. The sample has about 770,000 clones, approximately 72% seen once. The sample comprised memory CD4+ T cells sorted from blood. The subset is: CD45RA-negative fraction. The receptors derive from a woman in her 30s in good health.

The V and J genes are TRBV30 and TRBJ2-7; 9 nucleotides align to TRBD1. Germline values: CDR1 GTSNPN, CDR2 SVGIG (reference sequence). The ends lost 3 bases at V and 2 bases at J; junction bases unmatched: 5. This CDR3 comprises 14 residues. The CDR3 bases are TGTGCCTGGAGCCCGGGACAGGGTCCCTACGAGCAGTACTTC. This encodes CAWSPGQGPYEQYF.

The rearrangement joins TRBV7-2 to TRBJ2-2; D gene uncertain. The length of the CDR3 is 12 residues. Germline V gene lookup returns CDR1 SGHTA and CDR2 FQGNSA. Trimming pared 5 bases from V and 6 bases from J, leaving 7 bases between. The CDR3 is CASSGPPGELFF. The CDR3 region has the DNA TGTGCCAGCAGCGGTCCCCCCGGGGAGCTGTTTTTT.

The rearrangement uses TRBV29-1 and TRBJ2-1, with D possibly being TRBD1 (6 bases). The germline V and J ends were trimmed by 1 base and 8 bases, with 30 bases remaining between them. This CDR3 contains 19 residues. Germline V lookup: CDR1 SQVTM, CDR2 ANQGSEA. CDR3 nucleotides: TGCAGCGTTGAAGTATACGTCACGGACAGAGAACCCCCTTCGGATGAGCAGTTCTTC. Translating it yields CSVEVYVTDREPPSDEQFF.

This clone appeared a single time. The chain recombines TRBV11-2 with TRBJ2-1; 10 nucleotides agree with TRBD2. The CDR3 is 17 residues long. Per germline, CDR1 SGHAT and CDR2 FQNNGV. Trimming removed 6 bases from V and 7 bases from J; junction bases left unmatched: 15. The CDR3 nucleotides read TGTGCCAGCAGAAACAGCGGGAGGGCCATGGGGGGGAATGAGCAGTTCTTC. Its translation: CASRNSGRAMGGNEQFF.

The chain joins TRBV5-1 to TRBJ2-5; 7 bases line up with TRBD1. CDR3 length: 16 residues. V trimming: 2 bases; J trimming: 2 bases; junction bases outside the gene matches: 9. The V gene's germline CDR1 is SGHRS and CDR2 YFSETQ. The CDR3 loop is CASSLGMTGIQETQYF. DNA for the CDR3: TGCGCCAGCAGCTTAGGTATGACAGGGATTCAAGAGACCCAGTACTTC.

The chain is built from TRBV11-2 and TRBJ2-1; 16 bases map to TRBD2. V was pared by 5 bases and J by 6 bases, with 10 bases of the junction left unmatched. Germline loops: CDR1 SGHAT, CDR2 FQNNGV. The CDR3 covers 18 residues. The CDR3 bases are TGTGCCAGCAGCCCCGGGACTAGCGGGAGGGCCTCCCCCAATGAGCAGTTCTTC. This sequence encodes CASSPGTSGRASPNEQFF.

This sequence joins TRBV18 and TRBJ1-2; D is unclear. The germline CDR1 and CDR2 sequences are KGHSH and LQKENI. The CDR3 is made up of 14 amino acids. V gave up 4 bases and J gave up 0 bases, with 9 bases separating them. The CDR3 DNA reads TGTGCCAGCTCACGTCCGGGTTCTAACTATGGCTACACCTTC. Protein product: CASSRPGSNYGYTF. Based on the CDR3 plus reference TRBV18 and TRBJ1-2, the full variable domain is NAGVMQNPRHLVRRRGQEARLRCSPMKGHSHVYWYRQLPEEGLKFMVYLQKENIIDESGMPKERFSAEFPKEGPSILRIQQVVRGDSAAYFCASSRPGSNYGYTFGSGTRLTVV.

This clone appeared a few times. The DNA for the CDR3 is TGTGCCAGCAGCCCAGCGAGGTCAGAGACCCAGTACTTC. Translating it yields CASSPARSETQYF. The V gene is TRBV7-3, the J gene TRBJ2-5; D is unresolved. Per germline, CDR1 SGHTA and CDR2 FQGTGA. Between the trimmed V and J ends, which lost 5 bases and 4 bases, there was a span of 11 bases. CDR3 length: 13 amino acids.

The chain couples TRBV7-6 to TRBJ2-1, with TRBD2 as a possible D gene (5 bases). The germline gives CDR1 SGHVS, CDR2 FNYEAQ. V lost 5 bases to trimming and J lost 8 bases, with 10 bases between them. CDR3 length: 12 amino acids. The CDR3: CASSASQYEQFF. DNA for the CDR3: TGTGCCAGCAGCGCTAGCCAGTATGAGCAGTTCTTC.